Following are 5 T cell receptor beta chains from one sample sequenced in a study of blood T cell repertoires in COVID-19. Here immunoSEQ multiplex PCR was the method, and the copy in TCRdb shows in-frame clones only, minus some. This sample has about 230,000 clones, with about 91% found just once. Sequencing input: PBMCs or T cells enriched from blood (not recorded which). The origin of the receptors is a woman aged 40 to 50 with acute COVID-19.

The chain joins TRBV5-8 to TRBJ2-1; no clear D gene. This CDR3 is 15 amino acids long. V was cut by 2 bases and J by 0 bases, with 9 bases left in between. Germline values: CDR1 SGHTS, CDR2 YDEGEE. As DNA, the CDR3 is TGTGCCAGCAGCTTCCTTTCGGGCTCCTACAATGAGCAGTTCTTC. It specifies CASSFLSGSYNEQFF. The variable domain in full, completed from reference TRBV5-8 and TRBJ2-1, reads EAGVTQSPTHLIKTRGQQATLRCSPISGHTSVYWYQQALGLGLQFLLWYDEGEERNRGNFPPRFSGRQFPNYSSELNVNALELEDSALYLCASSFLSGSYNEQFFGPGTRLTVL.

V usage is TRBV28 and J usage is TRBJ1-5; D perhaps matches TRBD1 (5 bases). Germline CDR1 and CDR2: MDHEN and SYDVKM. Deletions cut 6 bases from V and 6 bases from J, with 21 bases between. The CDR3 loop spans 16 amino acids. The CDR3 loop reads CASSLFWTLRGQPQHF. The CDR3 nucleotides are TGTGCCAGCAGCCTATTTTGGACCCTTAGGGGTCAGCCCCAGCATTTT.

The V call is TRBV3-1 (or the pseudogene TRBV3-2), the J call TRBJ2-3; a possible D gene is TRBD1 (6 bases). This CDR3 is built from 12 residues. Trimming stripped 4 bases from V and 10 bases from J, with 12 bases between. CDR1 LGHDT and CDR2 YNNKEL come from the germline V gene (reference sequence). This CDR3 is CASSPTGLAQYF. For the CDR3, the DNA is TGTGCCAGCAGCCCAACAGGGTTAGCGCAGTATTTT.

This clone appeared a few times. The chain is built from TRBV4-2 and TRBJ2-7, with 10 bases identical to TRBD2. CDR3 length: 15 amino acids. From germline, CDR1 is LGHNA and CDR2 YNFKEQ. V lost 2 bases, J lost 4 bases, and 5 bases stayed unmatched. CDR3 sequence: CASSQLAGGKYEQYF. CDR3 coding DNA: TGTGCCAGCAGCCAATTAGCGGGGGGAAAATACGAGCAGTACTTC.

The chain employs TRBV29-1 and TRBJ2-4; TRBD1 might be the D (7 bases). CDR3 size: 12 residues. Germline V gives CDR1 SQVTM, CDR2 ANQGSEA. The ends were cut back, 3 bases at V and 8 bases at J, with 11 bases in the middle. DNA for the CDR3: TGCAGCGTTGAGGAGGGGGCGGACATTCAGTACTTC. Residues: CSVEEGADIQYF.